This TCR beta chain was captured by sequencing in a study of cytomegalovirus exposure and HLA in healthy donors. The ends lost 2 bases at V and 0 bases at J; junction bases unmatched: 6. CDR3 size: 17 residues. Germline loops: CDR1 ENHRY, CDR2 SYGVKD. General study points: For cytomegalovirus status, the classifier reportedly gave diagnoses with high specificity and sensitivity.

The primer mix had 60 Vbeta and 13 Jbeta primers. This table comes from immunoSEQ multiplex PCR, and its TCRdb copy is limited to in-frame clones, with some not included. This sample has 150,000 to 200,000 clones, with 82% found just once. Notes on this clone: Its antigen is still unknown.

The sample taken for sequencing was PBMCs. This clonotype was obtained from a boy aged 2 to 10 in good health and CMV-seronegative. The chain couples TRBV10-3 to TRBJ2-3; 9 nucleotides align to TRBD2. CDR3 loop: CAISERDSGGSTDTQYF. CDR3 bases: TGTGCCATCAGTGAGCGGGATAGCGGGGGTAGCACAGATACGCAGTATTTT.